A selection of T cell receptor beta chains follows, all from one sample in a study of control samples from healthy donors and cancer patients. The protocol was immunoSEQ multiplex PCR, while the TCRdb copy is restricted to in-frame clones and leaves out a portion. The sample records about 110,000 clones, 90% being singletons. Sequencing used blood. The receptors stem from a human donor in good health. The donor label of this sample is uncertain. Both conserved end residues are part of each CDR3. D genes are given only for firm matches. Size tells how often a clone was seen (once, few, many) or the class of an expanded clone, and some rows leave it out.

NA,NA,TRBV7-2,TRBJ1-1,TGTGCCAGCAGCTTAGGGTGGCAGGGAAGCAACACTGAAGCTTTCTTT,CASSLGWQGSNTEAFF
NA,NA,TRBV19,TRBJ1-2,TGTGCCAGTAGCACCACAGGGATAGATGTGGACACCTTC,CASSTTGIDVDTF
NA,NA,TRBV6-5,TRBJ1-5,TGTGCCAGCAGTCGGACGAGGGATCAGCCCCAGCATTTT,CASSRTRDQPQHF
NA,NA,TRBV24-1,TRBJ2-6,TGTGCCCTCGGCCCTGGGGCCAACGTCCTGACTTTC,CALGPGANVLTF
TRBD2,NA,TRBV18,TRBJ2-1,TGTGCCAGCTCACCAGGGACTAGCGGCAATGAGCAGTTCTTC,CASSPGTSGNEQFF
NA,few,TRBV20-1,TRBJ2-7,TGCAGTGTGGGGAACTACGAGCAGTACTTC,CSVGNYEQYF
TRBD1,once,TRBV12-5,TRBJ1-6,TGTGCTAGTGGTTTTGGTGGGACAGGGGCTGTTCGAAATAATTCACCCCTCCACTTT,CASGFGGTGAVRNNSPLHF
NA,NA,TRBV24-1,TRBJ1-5,TGTGCCACCAGTGCCTCGGCCCCGAATCAGCCCCAGCATTTT,CATSASAPNQPQHF
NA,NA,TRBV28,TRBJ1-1,TGTGCCAGCATCCTGAGCGGAGGGACTGAAGCTTTCTTT,CASILSGGTEAFF
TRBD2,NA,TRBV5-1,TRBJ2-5,TGCGCCAGCAGTGTGGGCGGGGGGCCCGAGGAGACCCAGTACTTC,CASSVGGGPEETQYF
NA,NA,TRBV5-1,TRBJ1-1,TGCGCCAGCAGATTAACACCTACCTCGAACACTGAAGCTTTCTTT,CASRLTPTSNTEAFF
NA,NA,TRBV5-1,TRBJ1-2,TGCGCCAGCAGCTCCGACACGACTAACTATGGCTACACCTTC,CASSSDTTNYGYTF
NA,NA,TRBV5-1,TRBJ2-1,TGCGCCAGCAGCTTGTACGCTGAAAATGAGCAGTTCTTC,CASSLYAENEQFF
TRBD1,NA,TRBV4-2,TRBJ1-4,TGTGCCAGCAGCCAAGATCTCAGGGGGACTAATGAAAAACTGTTTTTT,CASSQDLRGTNEKLFF
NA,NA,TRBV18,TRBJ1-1,TGTGCCAGCTCATCTCAGGGACCGGGTACTGAAGCTTTCTTT,CASSSQGPGTEAFF
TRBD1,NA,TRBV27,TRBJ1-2,TGTGCCAGCTCCGACAGGGGGCGGGCGGGCTACACCTTC,CASSDRGRAGYTF
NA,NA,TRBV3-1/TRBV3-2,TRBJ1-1,TGTGCCAGCAGCCAAGTCCGCCCTACAGCGAACACTGAAGCTTTCTTT,CASSQVRPTANTEAFF
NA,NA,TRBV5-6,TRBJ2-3,TGTGCCAGCAGGGACTATAGCACAGATACGCAGTATTTT,CASRDYSTDTQYF
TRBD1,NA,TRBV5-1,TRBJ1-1,TGCGCCAGCGGACAGGGCACGAACACTGAAGCTTTCTTT,CASGQGTNTEAFF
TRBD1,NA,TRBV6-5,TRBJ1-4,TGTGCCAGCAGGGTACAGGGGGTGGAAAAACTGTTTTTT,CASRVQGVEKLFF
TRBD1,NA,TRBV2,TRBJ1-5,TGTGCCAGCAGTACCGGGACAGGGTTTTATCAGCCCCAGCATTTT,CASSTGTGFYQPQHF
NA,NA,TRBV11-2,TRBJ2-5,TGTGCCAGCAGCTTAAGGGAAGAGACCCAGTACTTC,CASSLREETQYF